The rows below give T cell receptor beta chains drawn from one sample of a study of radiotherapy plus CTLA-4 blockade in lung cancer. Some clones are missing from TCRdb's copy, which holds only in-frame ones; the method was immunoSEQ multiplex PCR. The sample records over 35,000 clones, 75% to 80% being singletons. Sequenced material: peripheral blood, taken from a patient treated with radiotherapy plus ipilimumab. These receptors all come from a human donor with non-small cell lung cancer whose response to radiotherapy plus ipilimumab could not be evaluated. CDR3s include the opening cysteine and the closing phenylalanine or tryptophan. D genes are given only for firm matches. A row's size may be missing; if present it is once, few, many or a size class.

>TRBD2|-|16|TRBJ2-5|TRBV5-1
CASSLLAGGPTETQYF
TGCGCCAGCAGCCTGTTGGCGGGGGGGCCTACAGAGACCCAGTACTTC
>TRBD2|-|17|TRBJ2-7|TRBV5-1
CASSQTSGRARVYEQYF
TGCGCCAGCAGCCAGACTAGCGGGAGGGCCCGTGTCTACGAGCAGTACTTC
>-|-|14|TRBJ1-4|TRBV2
CASSDNRGNEKLFF
TGTGCCAGCAGTGATAACCGGGGTAATGAAAAACTGTTTTTT
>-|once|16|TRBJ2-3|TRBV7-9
CASSPTGTPPRDTQYF
TGTGCCAGCAGCCCTACAGGGACCCCTCCCCGCGATACGCAGTATTTT
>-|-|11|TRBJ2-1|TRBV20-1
CSGEFYNEQFF
TGCAGTGGGGAGTTCTACAATGAGCAGTTCTTC
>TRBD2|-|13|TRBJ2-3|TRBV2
CASGGVRTDTQYF
TGTGCCAGCGGGGGGGTTCGCACAGATACGCAGTATTTT
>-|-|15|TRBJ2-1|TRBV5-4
CASSLGGRPYNEQFF
TGTGCCAGCAGCTTGGGGGGCCGCCCTTACAATGAGCAGTTCTTC
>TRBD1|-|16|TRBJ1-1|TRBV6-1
CASSGAGTGIWTEAFF
TGTGCCAGCAGTGGAGCCGGGACAGGGATTTGGACTGAAGCTTTCTTT
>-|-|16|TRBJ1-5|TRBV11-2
CASSLDLQTSGQPQHF
TGTGCCAGCAGCTTAGATCTCCAAACCTCGGGTCAGCCCCAGCATTTT
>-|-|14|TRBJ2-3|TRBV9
CASSVGGGPDTQYF
TGTGCCAGCAGCGTGGGCGGCGGGCCGGATACGCAGTATTTT
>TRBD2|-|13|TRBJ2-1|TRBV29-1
CSVGGGVGNEQFF
TGCAGCGTTGGTGGGGGGGTGGGCAATGAGCAGTTCTTC
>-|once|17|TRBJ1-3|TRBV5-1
CASSFVGTGSSGNTIYF
TGCGCCAGCAGCTTCGTGGGCACGGGAAGCTCTGGAAACACCATATATTTT
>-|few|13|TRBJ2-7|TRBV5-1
CASSYWRADEQYF
TGCGCCAGCAGCTACTGGAGGGCCGACGAGCAGTACTTC